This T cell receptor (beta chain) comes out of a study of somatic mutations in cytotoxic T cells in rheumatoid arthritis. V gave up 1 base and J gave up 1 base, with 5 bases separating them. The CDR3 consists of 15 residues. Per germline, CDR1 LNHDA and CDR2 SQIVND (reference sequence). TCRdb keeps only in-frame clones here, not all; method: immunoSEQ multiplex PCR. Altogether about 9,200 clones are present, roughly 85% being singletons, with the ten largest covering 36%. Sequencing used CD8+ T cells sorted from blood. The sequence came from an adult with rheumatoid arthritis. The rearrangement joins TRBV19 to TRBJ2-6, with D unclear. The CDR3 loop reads CASSIVVSGANVLTF. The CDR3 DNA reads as TGTGCCAGTAGTATAGTGGTTTCTGGGGCCAACGTCCTGACTTTC.